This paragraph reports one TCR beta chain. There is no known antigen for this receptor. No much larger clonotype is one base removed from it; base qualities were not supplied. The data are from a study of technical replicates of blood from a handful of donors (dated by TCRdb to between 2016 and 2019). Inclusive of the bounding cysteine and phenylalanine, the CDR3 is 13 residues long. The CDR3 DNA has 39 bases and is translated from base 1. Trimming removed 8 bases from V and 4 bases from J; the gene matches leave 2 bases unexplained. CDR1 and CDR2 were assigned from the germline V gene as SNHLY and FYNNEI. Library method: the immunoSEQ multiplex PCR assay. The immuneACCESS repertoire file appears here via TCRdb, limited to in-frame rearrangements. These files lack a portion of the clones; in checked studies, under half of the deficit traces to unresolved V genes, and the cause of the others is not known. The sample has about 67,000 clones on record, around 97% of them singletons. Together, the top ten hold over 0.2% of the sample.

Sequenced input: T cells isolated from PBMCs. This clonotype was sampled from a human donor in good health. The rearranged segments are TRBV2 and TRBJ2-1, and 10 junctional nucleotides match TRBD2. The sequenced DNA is TGTGCCAGCCGGACTAGCGGTTACAATGAGCAGTTCTTC. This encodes CASRTSGYNEQFF.